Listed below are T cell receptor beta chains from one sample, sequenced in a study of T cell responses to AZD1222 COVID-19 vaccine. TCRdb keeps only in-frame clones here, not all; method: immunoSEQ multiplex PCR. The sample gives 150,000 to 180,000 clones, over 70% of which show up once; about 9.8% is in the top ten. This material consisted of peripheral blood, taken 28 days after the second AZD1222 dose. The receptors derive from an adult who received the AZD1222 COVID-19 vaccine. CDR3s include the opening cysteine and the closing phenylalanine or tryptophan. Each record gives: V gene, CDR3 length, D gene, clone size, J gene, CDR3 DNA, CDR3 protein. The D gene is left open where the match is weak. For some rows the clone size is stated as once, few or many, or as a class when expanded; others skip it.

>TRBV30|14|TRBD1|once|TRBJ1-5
TGTGCCTGGAGCGGGACAGCCGGGGGTCAGCCCCAGCATTTT
CAWSGTAGGQPQHF
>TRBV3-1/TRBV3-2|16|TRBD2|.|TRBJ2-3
TGTGCCAGCAGCCCTCTGGCGGGAGGGCTCACAGATACGCAGTATTTT
CASSPLAGGLTDTQYF
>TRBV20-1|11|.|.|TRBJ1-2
TGCAGTGCTAGCGGGGAGGTTGGCTACACCTTC
CSASGEVGYTF
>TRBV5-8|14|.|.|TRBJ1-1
TGTGCCAGCAGCTTAGGGTGGGGGAACACTGAAGCTTTCTTT
CASSLGWGNTEAFF
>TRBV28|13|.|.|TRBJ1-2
TGTGCCAGTCGGGGAGAGGGTTACTATGGCTACACCTTC
CASRGEGYYGYTF
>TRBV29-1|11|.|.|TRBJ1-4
TGCAGCGTTGAAGATTACGAAAAACTGTTTTTT
CSVEDYEKLFF
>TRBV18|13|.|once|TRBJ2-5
TGTGCCAGCTCCCCAGGGTACCAAGAGACCCAGTACTTC
CASSPGYQETQYF
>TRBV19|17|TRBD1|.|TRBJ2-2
TGTGCCAGTAGTATAGTCACCGGACAGGGGAGGACCGGGGAGCTGTTTTTT
CASSIVTGQGRTGELFF
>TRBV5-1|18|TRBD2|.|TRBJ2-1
TGCGCCAGCAGCTTGGCCACGGCTGGGGCGGGAGGGGGTAATGAGCAGTTCTTC
CASSLATAGAGGGNEQFF
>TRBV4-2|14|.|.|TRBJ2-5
TGTGCCAGCAGCCAAGAGCTAGCGGACAGGGCCCAGTACTTC
CASSQELADRAQYF
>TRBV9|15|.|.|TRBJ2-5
TGTGCCAGCAGCGTAGTCCCGGGACTGCAAGAGACCCAGTACTTC
CASSVVPGLQETQYF
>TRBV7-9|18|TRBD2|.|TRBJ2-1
TGTGCCAGCAGCCTGCGGCGGGCGGGAGGGAGCTCCTACAATGAGCAGTTCTTC
CASSLRRAGGSSYNEQFF
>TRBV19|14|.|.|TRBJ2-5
TGTGCCAGTAGTATGGCTGAGTACCAAGAGACCCAGTACTTC
CASSMAEYQETQYF
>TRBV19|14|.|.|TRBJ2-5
TGTGCCAGTAGTCCCGTCTGGTTGGGAGAGACCCAGTACTTC
CASSPVWLGETQYF
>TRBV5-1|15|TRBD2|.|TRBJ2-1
TGCGCCAGCAGCTTGCTAGCGGGAGCGCACAATGAGCAGTTCTTC
CASSLLAGAHNEQFF
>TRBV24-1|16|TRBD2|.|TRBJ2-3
TGTGCCACCAGTCCTAGCGGGAGTCTCCGGGGAGATACGCAGTATTTT
CATSPSGSLRGDTQYF
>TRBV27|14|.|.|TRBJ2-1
TGTGCCAGCAGTTTATCGCGGAGCCACAATGAGCAGTTCTTC
CASSLSRSHNEQFF
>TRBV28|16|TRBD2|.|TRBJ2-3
TGTGCCAGCAGTTTATTCGCTAGCGGGAGTGCAGATACGCAGTATTTT
CASSLFASGSADTQYF
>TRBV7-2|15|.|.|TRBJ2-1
TGTGCCAGCAGCTTAGCGGAGGGGGTCCGCAATGAGCAGTTCTTC
CASSLAEGVRNEQFF
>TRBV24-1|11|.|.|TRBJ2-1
TGTGCCACCAGTGGACGAGGACAGCAGTTCTTC
CATSGRGQQFF
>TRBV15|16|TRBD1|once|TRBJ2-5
TGTGCCACCAGCAGAGGGATAACAGGGGGCAGGGAGACCCAGTACTTC
CATSRGITGGRETQYF
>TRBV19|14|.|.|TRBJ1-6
TGTGCCAGTAGTATAGGGCAGAACCAGAAGCCCCTCCACTTT
CASSIGQNQKPLHF
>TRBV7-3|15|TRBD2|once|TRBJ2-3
TGTGCCAGCAGCTTAGTCGGCGGGAGGACAGATACGCAGTATTTT
CASSLVGGRTDTQYF
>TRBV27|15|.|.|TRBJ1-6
TGTGCCAGCAGTTTAACGCACTCCTATAATTCACCCCTCCACTTT
CASSLTHSYNSPLHF
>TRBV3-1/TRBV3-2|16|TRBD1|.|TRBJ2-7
TGTGCCAGCAGCCAAGATCGGGACAGGGATTCCTACGAGCAGTACTTC
CASSQDRDRDSYEQYF
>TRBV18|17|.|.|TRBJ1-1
TGTGCCAGCTCACGACGGGGGGCTGAGGGACCGAACACTGAAGCTTTCTTT
CASSRRGAEGPNTEAFF
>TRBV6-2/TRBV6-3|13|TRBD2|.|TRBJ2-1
TGTGCCAGCAGTTACTCGGGCCTAGCGGGAGGGTTCTTC
CASSYSGLAGGFF
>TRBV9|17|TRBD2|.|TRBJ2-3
TGTGCCAGCAGCGCCGGGACTAGCGGGAAAAGCACAGATACGCAGTATTTT
CASSAGTSGKSTDTQYF
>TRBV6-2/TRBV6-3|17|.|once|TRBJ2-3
TGTGCCAGCAGTTGGCGGGGAAGAAAACCTAGCACAGATACGCAGTATTTT
CASSWRGRKPSTDTQYF
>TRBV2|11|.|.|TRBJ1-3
TGTGCCAGCAGTCCCCGCATGACCATATATTTT
CASSPRMTIYF
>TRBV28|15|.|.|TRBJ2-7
TGTGCCAGCAGTTCGGGGTTGAACTACTACTACGAGCAGTACTTC
CASSSGLNYYYEQYF
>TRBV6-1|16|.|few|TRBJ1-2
TGTGCCAGCAGTGAAGATCCATCCGGGATTTTCTATGGCTACACCTTC
CASSEDPSGIFYGYTF
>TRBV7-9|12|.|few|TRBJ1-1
TGTGCCAGCAGACAAGGACTTGGTGAAGCTTTCTTT
CASRQGLGEAFF
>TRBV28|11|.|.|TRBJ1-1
TGTGCCAGCAGTTTGGACGTCCACGCTTTCTTT
CASSLDVHAFF
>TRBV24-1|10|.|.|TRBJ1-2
TGTGCCACCTCCAGAGGTGGCTACACCTTC
CATSRGGYTF
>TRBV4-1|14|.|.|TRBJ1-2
TGCGCCACCAACCTTGGGGGAGGGAACTATGGCTACACCTTC
CATNLGGGNYGYTF
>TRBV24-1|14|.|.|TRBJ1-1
TGTGCCACCAGTGATTCCCTCAGGAACACTGAAGCTTTCTTT
CATSDSLRNTEAFF
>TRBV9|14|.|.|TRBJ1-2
TGTGCCAGCAGCGGTTATAGGGACGGGGACGGCTACACCTTC
CASSGYRDGDGYTF
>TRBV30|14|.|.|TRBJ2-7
TGTGCCTGGAGGGATCCGGGTCTCTCCTACGAGCAGTACTTC
CAWRDPGLSYEQYF
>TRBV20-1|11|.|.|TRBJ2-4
TGCAGTGCCCCGTTTAAAAACATTCAGTACTTC
CSAPFKNIQYF
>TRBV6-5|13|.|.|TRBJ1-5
TGTGCCAGCTCCGGGGGGATTGGTCAGCCCCAGCATTTT
CASSGGIGQPQHF
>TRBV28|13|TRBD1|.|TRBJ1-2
TGTGCCGGGGGAGGACAGGCTTCCTATGGCTACACCTTC
CAGGGQASYGYTF
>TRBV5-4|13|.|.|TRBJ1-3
TGTGCCAGCAGCTTGGATCAGGGAAACACCATATATTTT
CASSLDQGNTIYF
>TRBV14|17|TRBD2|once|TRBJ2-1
TGTGCCAGCAGCCAACCTAGCGGGAGGAGCTCCTACAATGAGCAGTTCTTC
CASSQPSGRSSYNEQFF
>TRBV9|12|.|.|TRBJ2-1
TGTGCCAGCAGCGGTACTAGCCGCGAGCAGTTCTTC
CASSGTSREQFF
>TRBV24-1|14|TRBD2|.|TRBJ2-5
TGTGCCACCAGTCTAGCGGGAGGGCAAGAGACCCAGTACTTC
CATSLAGGQETQYF
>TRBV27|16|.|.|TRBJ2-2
TGTGCCAGCAGTTTATCGAACACCCGACGTGGCGGGGAGCTGTTTTTT
CASSLSNTRRGGELFF
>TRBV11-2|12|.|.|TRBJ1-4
TGTGCCAGCAGCTTAGAAGTCGGGGGACTGTTTTTT
CASSLEVGGLFF
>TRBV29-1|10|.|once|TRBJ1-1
TGCAGCGTTGGGCAGCTTGAAGCTTTCTTT
CSVGQLEAFF
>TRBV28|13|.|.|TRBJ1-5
TGTGCCAGCAGTTTACAGGGAGGCCAGCCCCAGCATTTT
CASSLQGGQPQHF
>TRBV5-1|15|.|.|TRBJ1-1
TGCGCCAGCAGCTTGGAGAGCGGGACACACATCCGGGCTTTCTTT
CASSLESGTHIRAFF
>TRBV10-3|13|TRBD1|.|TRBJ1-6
TGTGCCATAAGAGACAGGGAAGGGTCACCCCTCCACTTT
CAIRDREGSPLHF